These 6 T cell receptor beta chains share one sample of origin, sequenced in a study of T cells in Graves' hyperthyroidism and ophthalmopathy. TCR beta CDR3 sequences were amplified from RNA transcripts. When the TCR CDR3 underwent first-round RT-PCR, the HTBI primer set was used. TCRdb processed the multiplex PCR reads anew with MiXCR; each CDR3 protein has one entry. The repertoire holds 650,000 to 750,000 distinct CDR3 sequences, with around 15% as singletons. Source material: blood. These receptors all stem from a woman between 18 and 29 years old with Graves' hyperthyroidism.

This chain links TRBV5-1 with TRBJ1-1, with a tentative D call TRBD1 (5 bases). Germline V gene data show CDR1 as SGHRS and CDR2 as YFSETQ. V was clipped by 0 bases and J by 5 bases, with 14 bases between them. The CDR3 covers 15 residues. CDR3 nucleotide sequence: TGCGCCAGCAGCTTGGAGGGGCCCCCGGGGACTGAAGCTTTCTTT. Its protein is CASSLEGPPGTEAFF.

Many counts were recorded for this clonotype. V gene TRBV12-3 or TRBV12-4 combines with J gene TRBJ1-1, with a weak D call TRBD1 (5 bases). The CDR3 loop spans 16 amino acids. The V end lost 1 base, the J end lost 0 bases, and 12 bases lay between the germline ends. CDR3 loop: CASSLETAGMNTEAFF. CDR3 in DNA: TGTGCCAGCAGTTTAGAGACAGCCGGGATGAACACTGAAGCTTTCTTT.

This clonotype was seen a handful of times. The chain combines TRBV10-3 with TRBJ2-7; TRBD1 might be the D (5 bases). This CDR3 comprises 14 residues. Per the germline V gene, CDR1 is ENHRY and CDR2 is SYGVKD. The ends were cut back, 5 bases at V and 3 bases at J, with 14 bases in the middle. The CDR3 region is CAISSAERGYEQYF. The CDR3 nucleotides are TGTGCCATCAGTTCCGCTGAAAGGGGCTACGAGCAGTACTTC.

This clonotype was counted at least ten times. V gene TRBV11-2 combines with J gene TRBJ1-1, with D possibly being TRBD1 (6 bases). Germline CDR1 reads SGHAT; CDR2 reads FQNNGV. V lost 5 bases, J lost 8 bases, and 15 bases lay in between. The CDR3 is 13 residues long. The CDR3 bases are TGTGCCAGCAGCCCCAAGGGGGGGACCGAAGCTTTCTTT. This encodes CASSPKGGTEAFF.

This clonotype was detected many times. The genes are TRBV7-9 and TRBJ2-7, with D maybe TRBD2 (6 bases). Trimming removed 5 bases from V and 2 bases from J, with 19 bases in between. The CDR3 has 16 amino acids. Per germline, CDR1 SEHNR and CDR2 FQNEAQ (reference sequence). CDR3 amino acids: CASSPLRAGLAYEQYF. The DNA of the CDR3 is TGTGCCAGCAGCCCTCTTCGCGCGGGACTCGCCTACGAGCAGTACTTC. Based on the CDR3 plus reference TRBV7-9 and TRBJ2-7, the full variable domain is DTGVSQNPRHKITKRGQNVTFRCDPISEHNRLYWYRQTLGQGPEFLTYFQNEAQLEKSRLLSDRFSAERPKGSFSTLEIQRTEQGDSAMYLCASSPLRAGLAYEQYFGPGTRLTVT.

This clonotype occurred a few times. The V call is TRBV13, the J call TRBJ2-3; the D gene is possibly TRBD1 (6 bases). This CDR3 is built from 16 residues. Germline V gene data show CDR1 as PRHDT and CDR2 as FYEKMQ (reference sequence). V was trimmed by 3 bases and J by 2 bases, leaving 15 bases between them. CDR3 in amino acids: CASSLDSLGLTDTQYF. CDR3 nucleotide sequence: TGTGCCAGCAGCTTGGACAGTCTAGGACTCACAGATACGCAGTATTTT.